Detailed here is one T cell receptor (beta chain). This sample is part of a study of T cell changes during pregnancy in multiple sclerosis. Repertoires were generated with immunoSEQ multiplex PCR, while TCRdb's copy carries only in-frame clones and drops some. In the table there are under 85,000 clones, about nine tenths of which are singletons. This TCR was recovered from a female donor in good health, enrolled as a control in a pregnancy study. This specimen was peripheral blood, taken after pregnancy.

The CDR3 DNA reads TGTGCCAGCAGTGAAGGTGCAGGGATGGTAACCGGGGCCAACGTCCTGACTTTC. It is translated as CASSEGAGMVTGANVLTF. This rearrangement joins TRBV6-1 to TRBJ2-6; D perhaps matches TRBD1 (5 bases). CDR3 length equals 18 residues. Trimming took off 1 base at V and 4 bases at J, with 17 bases between the two ends. The germline V gene has CDR1 MNHNS and CDR2 SASEGT.